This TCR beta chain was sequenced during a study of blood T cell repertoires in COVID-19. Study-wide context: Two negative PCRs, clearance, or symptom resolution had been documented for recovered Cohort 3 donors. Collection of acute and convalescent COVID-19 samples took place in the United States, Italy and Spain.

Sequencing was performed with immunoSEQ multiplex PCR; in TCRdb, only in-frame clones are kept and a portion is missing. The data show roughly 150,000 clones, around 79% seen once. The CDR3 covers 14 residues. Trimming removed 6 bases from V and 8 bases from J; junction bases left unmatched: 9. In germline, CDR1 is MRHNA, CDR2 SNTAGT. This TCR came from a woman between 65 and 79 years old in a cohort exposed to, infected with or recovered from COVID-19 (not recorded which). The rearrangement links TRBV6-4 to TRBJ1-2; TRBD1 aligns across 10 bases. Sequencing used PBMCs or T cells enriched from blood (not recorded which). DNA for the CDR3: TGTGCCAGCAGGCGGGACAGGGGATCTGAAGGCTACACCTTC. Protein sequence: CASRRDRGSEGYTF.